In this sample, the clone carrying this T cell receptor (beta chain) turned up a few times. Its antigen is as yet unknown. Germline CDR1 SEHNR, CDR2 FQNEAQ (reference sequence). This CDR3 is 16 amino acids long. Trimming took off 2 bases at V and 0 bases at J, with 14 bases between the two ends. The data were taken from a study of identical twins. Each CDR3 protein gets one entry after TCRdb re-called the 5' RACE reads with MiXCR. This repertoire shows some 1,700,000 distinct CDR3 sequences, around 29% found once; its top ten account for about 0.27%. Study outcomes and limitations: Twin sharing of out-of-frame TCR alpha was underestimated by models in monozygotic pairs.

Sequenced input: cord blood. The V and J genes are TRBV7-9 and TRBJ2-7; the D gene is possibly TRBD2 (5 bases). The receptor was derived from a newborn girl in good health. In nucleotides, the CDR3 is TGTGCCAGCAGCTTATTTTGGACGGGGAGCTCCTACGAGCAGTACTTC. Protein sequence: CASSLFWTGSSYEQYF. Complete variable domain (other parts from reference TRBV7-9 and TRBJ2-7): DTGVSQNPRHKITKRGQNVTFRCDPISEHNRLYWYRQTLGQGPEFLTYFQNEAQLEKSRLLSDRFSAERPKGSFSTLEIQRTEQGDSAMYLCASSLFWTGSSYEQYFGPGTRLTVT.